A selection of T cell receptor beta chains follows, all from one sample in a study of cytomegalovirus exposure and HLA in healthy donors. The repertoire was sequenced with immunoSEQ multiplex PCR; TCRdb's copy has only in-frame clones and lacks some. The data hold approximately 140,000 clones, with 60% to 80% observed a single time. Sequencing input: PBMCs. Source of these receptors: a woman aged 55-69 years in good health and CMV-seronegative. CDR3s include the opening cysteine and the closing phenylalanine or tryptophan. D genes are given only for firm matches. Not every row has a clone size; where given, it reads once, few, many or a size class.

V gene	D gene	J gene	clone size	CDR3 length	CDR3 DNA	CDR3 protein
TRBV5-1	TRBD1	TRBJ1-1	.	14	TGCGCCAGCAGCCCCTGGACAGGGCCTCCTGAAGCTTTCTTT	CASSPWTGPPEAFF
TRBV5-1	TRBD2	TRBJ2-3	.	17	TGCGCCAGCAGCAACGGACTAGCGGGAGGATATGAAGATACGCAGTATTTT	CASSNGLAGGYEDTQYF
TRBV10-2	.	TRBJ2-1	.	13	TGCGCCAGCAGGGAATTCATGACTAGTGAGCAGTTCTTC	CASREFMTSEQFF
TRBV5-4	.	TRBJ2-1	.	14	TGTGCCAGCAGCCGGCGGTTAGGGACTCACGCGCAGTTCTTC	CASSRRLGTHAQFF
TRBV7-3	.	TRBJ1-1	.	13	TGTGCCAGCAGCTTAAGTGGGGAGACTGAAGCTTTCTTT	CASSLSGETEAFF
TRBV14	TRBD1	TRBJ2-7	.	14	TGTGCCAGCAGCTGGACGACAGGGACCTACGAGCAGTACTTC	CASSWTTGTYEQYF
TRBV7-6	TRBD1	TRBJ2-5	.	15	TGTGCCAGCAGCAACAGACCGGGACAGGGAGAGACCCAGTACTTC	CASSNRPGQGETQYF
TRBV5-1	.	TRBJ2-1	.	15	TGCGCCAGCAGCTTGGTGTCTAGTGGGGGCGATGAGCAGTTCTTC	CASSLVSSGGDEQFF
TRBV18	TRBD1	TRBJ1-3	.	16	TGTGCCAGCTCACCCGGGGGACAGGGGACTGGAAACACCATATATTTT	CASSPGGQGTGNTIYF
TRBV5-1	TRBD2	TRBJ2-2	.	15	TGCGCCAGCAGCCCACTAGCGGGAAAGGCCGGGGAGCTGTTTTTT	CASSPLAGKAGELFF
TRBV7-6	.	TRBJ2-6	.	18	TGTGCCAGCAGCTTAGTGAGGTTTGGGAGTGCTGGGGCCAACGTCCTGACTTTC	CASSLVRFGSAGANVLTF
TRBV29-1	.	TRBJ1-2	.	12	TGCAGCGACCTAACAGGCGATTATGGCTACACCTTC	CSDLTGDYGYTF
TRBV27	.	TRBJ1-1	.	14	TGTGCCAGCAGTTTAGAGGAGAGGAACACTGAAGCTTTCTTT	CASSLEERNTEAFF
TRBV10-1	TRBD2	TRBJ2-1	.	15	TGCGCCAGCAGTGAAGGGACTAGCGGATACAATGAGCAGTTCTTC	CASSEGTSGYNEQFF
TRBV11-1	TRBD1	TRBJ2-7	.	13	TGTGCCAGCAGCCGAGGACAGGGCGACGAGCAGTACTTC	CASSRGQGDEQYF
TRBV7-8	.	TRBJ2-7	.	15	TGTGCCAGCAGCTTAGTTCCAGGCAGGGCCGACGAGCAGTACTTC	CASSLVPGRADEQYF
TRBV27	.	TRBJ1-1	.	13	TGTGCCAGCAGGATGACAGAGAACACTGAAGCTTTCTTT	CASRMTENTEAFF
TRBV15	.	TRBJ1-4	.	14	TGTGCCACCAGCAGAGACAGGGCAAGCGAAAAACTGTTTTTT	CATSRDRASEKLFF
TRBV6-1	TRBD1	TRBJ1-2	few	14	TGTGCCAGCAGTGAAGGACAGGGGTATTATGGCTACACCTTC	CASSEGQGYYGYTF
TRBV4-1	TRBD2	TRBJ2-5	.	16	TGCGCCAGCAGCGAGCCGGGACTAGCGGCACAAGAGACCCAGTACTTC	CASSEPGLAAQETQYF
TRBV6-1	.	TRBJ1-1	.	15	TGTGCCACCTCAACAAGAGAGGGGGTGGGCACTGAAGCTTTCTTT	CATSTREGVGTEAFF
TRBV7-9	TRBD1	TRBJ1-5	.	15	TGTGCCAGCAGCCTCGGGACAGTAAGCAATCAGCCCCAGCATTTT	CASSLGTVSNQPQHF